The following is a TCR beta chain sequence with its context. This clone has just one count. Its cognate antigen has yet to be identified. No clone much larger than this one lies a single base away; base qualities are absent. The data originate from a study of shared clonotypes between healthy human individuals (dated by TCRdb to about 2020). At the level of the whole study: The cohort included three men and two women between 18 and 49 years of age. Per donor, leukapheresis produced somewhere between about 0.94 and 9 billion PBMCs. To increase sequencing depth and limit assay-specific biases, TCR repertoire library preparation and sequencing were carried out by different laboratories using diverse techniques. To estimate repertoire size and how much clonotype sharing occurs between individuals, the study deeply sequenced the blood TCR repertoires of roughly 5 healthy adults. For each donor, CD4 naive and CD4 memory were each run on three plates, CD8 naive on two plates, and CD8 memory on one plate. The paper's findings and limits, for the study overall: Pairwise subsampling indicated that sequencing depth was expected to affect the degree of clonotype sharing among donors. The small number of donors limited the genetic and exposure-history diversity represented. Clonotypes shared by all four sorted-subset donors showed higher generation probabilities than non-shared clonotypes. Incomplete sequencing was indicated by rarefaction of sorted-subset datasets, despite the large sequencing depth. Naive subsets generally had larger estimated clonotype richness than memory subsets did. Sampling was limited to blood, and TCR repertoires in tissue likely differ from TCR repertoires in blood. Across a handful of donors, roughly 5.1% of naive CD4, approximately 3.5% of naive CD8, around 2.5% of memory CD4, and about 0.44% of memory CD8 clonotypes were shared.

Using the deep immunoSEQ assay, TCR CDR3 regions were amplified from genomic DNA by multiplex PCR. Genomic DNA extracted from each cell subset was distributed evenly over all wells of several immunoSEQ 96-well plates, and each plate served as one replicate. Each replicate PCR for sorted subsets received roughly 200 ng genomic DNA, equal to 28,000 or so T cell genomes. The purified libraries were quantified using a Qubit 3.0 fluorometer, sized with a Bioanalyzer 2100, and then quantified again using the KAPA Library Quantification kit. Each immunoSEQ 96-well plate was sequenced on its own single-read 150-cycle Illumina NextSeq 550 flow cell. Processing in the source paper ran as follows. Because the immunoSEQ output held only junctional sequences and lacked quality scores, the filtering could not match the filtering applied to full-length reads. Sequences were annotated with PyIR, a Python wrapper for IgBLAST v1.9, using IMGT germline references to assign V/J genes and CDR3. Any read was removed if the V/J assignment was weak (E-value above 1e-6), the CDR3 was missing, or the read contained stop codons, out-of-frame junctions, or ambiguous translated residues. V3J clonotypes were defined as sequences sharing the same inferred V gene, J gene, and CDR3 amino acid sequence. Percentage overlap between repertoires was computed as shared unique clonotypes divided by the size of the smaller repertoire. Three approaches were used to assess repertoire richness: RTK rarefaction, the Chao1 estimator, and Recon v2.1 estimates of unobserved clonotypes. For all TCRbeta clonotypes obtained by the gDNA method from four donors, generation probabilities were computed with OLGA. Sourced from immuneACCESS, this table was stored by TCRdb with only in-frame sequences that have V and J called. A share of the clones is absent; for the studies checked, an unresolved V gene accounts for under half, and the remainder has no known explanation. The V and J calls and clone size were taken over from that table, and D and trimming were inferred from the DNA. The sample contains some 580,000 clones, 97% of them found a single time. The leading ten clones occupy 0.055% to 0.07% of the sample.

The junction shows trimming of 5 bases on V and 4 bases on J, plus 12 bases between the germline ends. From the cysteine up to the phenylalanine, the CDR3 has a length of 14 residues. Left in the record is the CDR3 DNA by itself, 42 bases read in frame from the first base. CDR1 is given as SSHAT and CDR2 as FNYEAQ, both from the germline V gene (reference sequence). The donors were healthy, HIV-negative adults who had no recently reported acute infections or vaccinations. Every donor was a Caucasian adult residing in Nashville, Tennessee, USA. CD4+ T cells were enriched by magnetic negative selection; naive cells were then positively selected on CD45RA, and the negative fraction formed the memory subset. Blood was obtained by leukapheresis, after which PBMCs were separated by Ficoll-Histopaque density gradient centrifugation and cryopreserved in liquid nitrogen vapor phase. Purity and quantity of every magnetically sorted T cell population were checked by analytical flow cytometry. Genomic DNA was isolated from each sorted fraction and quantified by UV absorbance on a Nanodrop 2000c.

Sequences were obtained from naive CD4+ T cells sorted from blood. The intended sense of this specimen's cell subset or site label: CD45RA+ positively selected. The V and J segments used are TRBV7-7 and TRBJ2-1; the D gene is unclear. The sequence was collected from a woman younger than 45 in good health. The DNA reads TGTGCCAGCAGCCTTCTTGGAGAATACAATGAGCAGTTCTTC. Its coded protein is CASSLLGEYNEQFF. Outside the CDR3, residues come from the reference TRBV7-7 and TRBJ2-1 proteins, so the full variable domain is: GAGVSQSPRYKVTKRGQDVTLRCDPISSHATLYWYQQALGQGPEFLTYFNYEAQPDKSGLPSDRFSAERPEGSISTLTIQRTEQRDSAMYRCASSLLGEYNEQFFGPGTRLTVL.